This T cell receptor (beta chain) was documented in a study of OX40 agonist ivuxolimab in advanced cancers. Notes on the study in general: Clonal expansion in partial responders at 0.1-3.0 mg/kg ranked among the lowest.

The assay was immunoSEQ multiplex PCR, and TCRdb's table has in-frame clones only and misses some. The table has tens of thousands of clones, roughly 89% seen once. This CDR3 comprises 15 residues. Looked up from germline, CDR1 is SGHAT and CDR2 is FQNNGV. Germline trimming cut 2 bases from V and 5 bases from J; bases unmatched to any gene: 8. For this clone: The antigen is undetermined.

The TCR comes from an adult with an advanced solid tumor such as melanoma, head and neck, liver or kidney cancer. The genes are TRBV11-2 and TRBJ2-7, with 8 bases lining up with TRBD2. The sequenced sample was CD4+ or CD8+ T cells sorted from blood, obtained in a trial of the OX40 agonist ivuxolimab. The CDR3 sequence is CASSLSAGGSDEQYF. The CDR3 DNA reads TGTGCCAGCAGCTTATCGGCGGGAGGTTCGGACGAGCAGTACTTC. Full variable domain (remainder filled in from reference TRBV11-2 and TRBJ2-7): EAGVAQSPRYKIIEKRQSVAFWCNPISGHATLYWYQQILGQGPKLLIQFQNNGVVDDSQLPKDRFSAERLKGVDSTLKIQPAKLEDSAVYLCASSLSAGGSDEQYFGPGTRLTVT.